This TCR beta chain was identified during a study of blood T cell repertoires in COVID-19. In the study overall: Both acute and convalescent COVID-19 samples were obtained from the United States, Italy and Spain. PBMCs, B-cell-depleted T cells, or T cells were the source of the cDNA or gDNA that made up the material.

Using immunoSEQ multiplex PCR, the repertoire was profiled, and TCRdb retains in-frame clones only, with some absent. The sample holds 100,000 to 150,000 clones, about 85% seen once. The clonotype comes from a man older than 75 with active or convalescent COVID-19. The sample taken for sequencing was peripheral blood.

The CDR3 DNA is TGTGCCAGCAGCCCTATGGGGGGACTAGCCAAAAACATTCAGTACTTC. This sequence encodes CASSPMGGLAKNIQYF. The chain employs TRBV28 and TRBJ2-4, with a weak D call TRBD2 (6 bases). The CDR3 contains 16 residues. CDR1 is MDHEN, CDR2 SYDVKM, per germline. V shed 6 bases and J shed 0 bases, with 15 bases lying between them.